The clone carrying this T cell receptor (beta chain) has just one count. Its matching antigen is unknown. The sample is drawn from a study of regulatory T cells. Amplification used 52 TRBV primers and 13 TRBJ primers. Sequencing used immunoSEQ multiplex PCR; TCRdb keeps in-frame clones, though not all of them. The sample lists about 35,000 clones, roughly 90% seen once, with approximately 2.3% in the top ten. At testing, patients were 2 to 39 years old, with reduced naive and increased memory T-cell proportions. The length of the CDR3 is 13 residues. CDR1 MDHEN and CDR2 SYDVKM come from the germline V gene. Trimming removed 7 bases at V and 1 base at J, with 9 bases between. Study findings and constraints: In patients, unique TRB V-J pairs were restricted and V/J usage skewed, especially in Tregs. In CD3G-deficient patients, conventional CD4+ T cells were enriched for hydrophobic CDR3 residues at positions 6 and 7.

This receptor was obtained from a person between 18 and 35 years old with CD3G deficiency. The rearrangement uses TRBV28 and TRBJ2-3, with D unclear. The sample consisted of conventional CD4+ T cells sorted from blood. As DNA, the CDR3 is TGTGCCAGCACCCTTGGGGGCACAGATACGCAGTATTTT. Translating it yields CASTLGGTDTQYF.